Shown below are 6 T cell receptor beta chains from a single sample sequenced in a study of T cell responses to AZD1222 COVID-19 vaccine. Measured with immunoSEQ multiplex PCR; TCRdb has only the in-frame clones, and not every one. The sample yields over 150,000 clones, under 95% seen once. This material consisted of peripheral blood, taken on day 0 of AZD1222 vaccination. These receptors were taken from an adult in good health.

This clone was seen more than once but under ten times. The CDR3 is CASTPGLLADTGELFF. The CDR3 DNA sequence: TGTGCCAGCACCCCGGGTCTGCTAGCCGACACCGGGGAGCTGTTTTTT. The rearrangement joins TRBV9 to TRBJ2-2, with D maybe TRBD2 (5 bases). V shed 6 bases and J shed 3 bases, with 18 bases lying between them. Germline V gives CDR1 SGDLS, CDR2 YYNGEE. This CDR3 contains 16 residues.

The V gene is TRBV7-2, the J gene TRBJ2-5; D is unclear. CDR3 length equals 13 residues. CDR1 and CDR2 (germline): SGHTA, FQGNSA. V was clipped by 5 bases and J by 0 bases, with 7 bases between them. CDR3 sequence reads: CASSAQYQETQYF. CDR3 bases: TGTGCCAGCAGCGCCCAGTACCAAGAGACCCAGTACTTC.

This chain joins TRBV11-2 and TRBJ2-3; D may be TRBD2 (5 bases). CDR3 length: 17 amino acids. Trimming took off 6 bases at V and 0 bases at J, with 19 bases between the two ends. CDR1 and CDR2 from the germline V gene are SGHAT and FQNNGV. For the CDR3, the DNA is TGTGCCAGCAGACGAAAACTTAGCGCGCTGAGCACAGATACGCAGTATTTT. Protein sequence: CASRRKLSALSTDTQYF.

The gene calls are TRBV25-1 and TRBJ1-2, with D maybe TRBD1 (5 bases). Germline V CDR1 and CDR2: MGHDK, SYGVNS. The CDR3 is made up of 14 amino acids. The V end lost 0 bases, the J end lost 3 bases, and 8 bases lay between the germline ends. This CDR3 reads CASSEYGGDYGYTF. The CDR3, as DNA: TGTGCCAGCAGTGAATACGGGGGGGACTATGGCTACACCTTC.

The chain recombines TRBV7-9 with TRBJ1-5; the D is unclear. Germline lookup yields CDR1 SEHNR and CDR2 FQNEAQ (reference sequence). CDR3 length: 12 amino acids. V was clipped by 2 bases and J by 6 bases, with 5 bases between them. The CDR3 here is CASSLKSQPQHF. The CDR3 coding sequence is TGTGCCAGCAGCTTAAAGAGTCAGCCCCAGCATTTT. The full variable domain, completed using reference TRBV7-9 and TRBJ1-5, is DTGVSQNPRHKITKRGQNVTFRCDPISEHNRLYWYRQTLGQGPEFLTYFQNEAQLEKSRLLSDRFSAERPKGSFSTLEIQRTEQGDSAMYLCASSLKSQPQHFGDGTRLSIL.

The chain links TRBV10-1 to TRBJ1-6; possibly TRBD1 for D (6 bases). Trimming took 8 bases from V and 5 from J, leaving 16 bases between them. The CDR3 is 15 residues long. Looked up from germline, CDR1 is WNHNN and CDR2 is SYGVQD (reference sequence). Here the CDR3 reads CASLGGANNNSPLHF. In nucleotides, the CDR3 is TGCGCCAGCCTGGGGGGCGCGAATAATAATTCACCCCTCCACTTT.